What follows is one T cell receptor (beta chain) and its context. This sample is part of a study of metastatic and nonmetastatic thyroid tumors. No treatment had been given to any patient before thyroid surgery. The CDR3 has 15 residues. From germline, CDR1 is MRHNA and CDR2 SNTAGT. V lost 5 bases to trimming and J lost 3 bases; unmatched junction nucleotides: 4. In the original workflow: Clinicopathological groups of papillary thyroid cancer showed CDR3 differences that were used to build a distant-metastasis classifier. MiXCR re-clonotyped the PCR reads for TCRdb. These V and J calls originate from TCRdb's pipeline instead of the authors' own analysis. The repertoire holds about 22,000 clones, with 30% to 40% as singletons.

Sample: blood. The V call is TRBV6-4, the J call TRBJ2-2, with 9 bases identical to TRBD1. The clonotype was recovered from a male donor with papillary thyroid cancer or a benign thyroid nodule (not recorded which). Some clones in this sample may be carry-over from other donors' samples. The CDR3 coding sequence is TGTGCCAGCAGTCTACAGGGGGCCGACACCGGGGAGCTGTTTTTT. As protein: CASSLQGADTGELFF.